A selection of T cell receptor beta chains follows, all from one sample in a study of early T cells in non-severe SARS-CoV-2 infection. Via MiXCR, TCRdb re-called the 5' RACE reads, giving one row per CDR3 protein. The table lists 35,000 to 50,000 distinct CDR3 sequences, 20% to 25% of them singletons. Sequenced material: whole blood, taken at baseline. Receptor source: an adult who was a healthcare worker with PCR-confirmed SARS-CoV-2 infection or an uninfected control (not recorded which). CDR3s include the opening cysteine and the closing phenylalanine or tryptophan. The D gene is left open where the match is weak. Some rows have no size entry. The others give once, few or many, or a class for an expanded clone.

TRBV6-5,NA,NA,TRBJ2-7,TGTGCCAGCTCAGGGAGGGGGTACGAGCAGTACTTC,CASSGRGYEQYF
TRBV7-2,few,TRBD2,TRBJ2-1,TGTGCCAGCAGCTTAGCGGGACTAGCCCACAATGAGCAGTTCTTC,CASSLAGLAHNEQFF
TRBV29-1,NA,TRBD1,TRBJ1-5,TGCAGCGTGGCCGGGACAGGGCGCGATCAGCCCCAGCATTTT,CSVAGTGRDQPQHF
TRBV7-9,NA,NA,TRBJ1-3,TGTGCCAGCAGCCCGGTGGGTAGCGTCTCTGGAAACACCATATATTTT,CASSPVGSVSGNTIYF
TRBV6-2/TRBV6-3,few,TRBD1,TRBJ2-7,TGTGCCAGCAGTGCCGACAGGGGGAATTCCTACGAGCAGTACTTC,CASSADRGNSYEQYF
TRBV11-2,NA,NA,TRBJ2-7,TGTGCCAGCAGCTCCCAGGGGGGCAAGCTTACCTACGAGCAGTACTTC,CASSSQGGKLTYEQYF
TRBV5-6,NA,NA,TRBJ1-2,TGTGCCAGCAGCTTGCTGGGGGCGCGCGACTATGGCTACACCTTC,CASSLLGARDYGYTF
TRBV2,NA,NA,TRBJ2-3,TGTGCCAGCGTCGTTGGGGAAAACACAGATACGCAGTATTTT,CASVVGENTDTQYF
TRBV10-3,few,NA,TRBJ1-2,TGTGCCATCAGGGACACCCGACTGAACTATGGCTACACCTTC,CAIRDTRLNYGYTF
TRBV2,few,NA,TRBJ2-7,TGTGCCAGCAGTGCCGGGCGGGGTGTTGCCGAGCAGTACTTC,CASSAGRGVAEQYF